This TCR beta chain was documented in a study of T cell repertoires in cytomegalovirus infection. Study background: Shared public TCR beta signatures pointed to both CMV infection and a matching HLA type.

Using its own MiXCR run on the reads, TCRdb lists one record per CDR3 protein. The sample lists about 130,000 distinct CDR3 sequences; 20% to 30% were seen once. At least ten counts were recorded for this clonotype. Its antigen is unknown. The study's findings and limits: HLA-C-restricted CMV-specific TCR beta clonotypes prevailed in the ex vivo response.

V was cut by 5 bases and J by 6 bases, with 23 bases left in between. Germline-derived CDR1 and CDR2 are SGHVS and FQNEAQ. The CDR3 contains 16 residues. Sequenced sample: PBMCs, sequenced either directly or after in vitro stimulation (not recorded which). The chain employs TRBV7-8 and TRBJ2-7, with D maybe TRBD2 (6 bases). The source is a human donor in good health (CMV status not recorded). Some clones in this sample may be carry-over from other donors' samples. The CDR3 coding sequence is TGTGCCAGCAGCCGATGGGGGGACTCCCAAGGGTTCGAGCAGTACTTC. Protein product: CASSRWGDSQGFEQYF.